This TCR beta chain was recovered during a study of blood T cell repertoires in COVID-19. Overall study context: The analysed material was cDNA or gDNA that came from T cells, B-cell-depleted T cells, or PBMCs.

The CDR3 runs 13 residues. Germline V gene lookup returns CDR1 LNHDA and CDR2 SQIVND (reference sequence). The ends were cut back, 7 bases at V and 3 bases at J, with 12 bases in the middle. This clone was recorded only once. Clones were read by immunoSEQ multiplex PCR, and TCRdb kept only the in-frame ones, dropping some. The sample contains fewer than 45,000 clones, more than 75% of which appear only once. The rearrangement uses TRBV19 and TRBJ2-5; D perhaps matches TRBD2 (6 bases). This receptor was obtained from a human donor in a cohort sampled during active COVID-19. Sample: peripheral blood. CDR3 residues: CASKQTGEETQYF. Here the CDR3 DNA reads TGTGCCAGTAAGCAGACGGGAGAAGAGACCCAGTACTTC.